This TCR beta chain emerged from a study of blood T cell repertoires in COVID-19. About the study: T cells, B-cell-depleted T cells, or PBMCs supplied cDNA or gDNA.

Authors' methods: Amplification with reference gene primers provided the estimates of nucleated cell counts. Repertoires were generated with immunoSEQ multiplex PCR, while TCRdb's copy carries only in-frame clones and drops some. Clone size and the V and J calls come from that table; the DNA yielded D and trimming. The data show under 150,000 clones, roughly three quarters seen once. CDR3 length: 15 amino acids. Germline CDR1 reads MNHEY; CDR2 reads SVGEGT. V was trimmed by 2 bases and J by 2 bases, leaving 13 bases between them. This receptor was obtained from a man older than 75 with acute or convalescent COVID-19. The sample was peripheral blood. The gene calls are TRBV6-2 or TRBV6-3 and TRBJ2-7; no clear D. DNA of the CDR3: TGTGCCAGCAGTTACGGTTCAGCGAAGGCCTACGAGCAGTACTTC. Translated: CASSYGSAKAYEQYF.